What follows are 10 T cell receptor beta chains derived from one specimen sequenced in a study of regulatory T cells in long-lasting Graves disease. iRepertoire HTBI primers and Arm-PCR of CDR3 regions built TCR beta libraries. TCRdb processed the multiplex PCR reads anew with MiXCR; each CDR3 protein has one entry. The data show 500,000 or so distinct CDR3 sequences, 13% to 15% seen once. The time point is: newly diagnosed GD, antithyroid drugs for less than 3 months. RNA extracted from PBMCs served as the sequencing template. These data were likewise used in another study, on T cells in Graves' hyperthyroidism and ophthalmopathy.

The sample consisted of peripheral blood mononuclear cells (PBMCs), taken at new diagnosis, from a patient treated with antithyroid drugs. The receptor set was obtained from a woman between 45 and 65 years old with Graves disease.

This clonotype was counted between two and nine times. The genes are TRBV12-3 or TRBV12-4 and TRBJ2-7; the D gene is possibly TRBD1 (6 bases). The ends were cut back, 7 bases at V and 5 bases at J, with 18 bases in the middle. CDR3 size: 14 residues. DNA for the CDR3: TGTGCCAGCACCCGAGGGGGATTAAGGGACGAGCAGTACTTC. Its protein product is CASTRGGLRDEQYF.

This clonotype was seen ten or more times. The chain is built from TRBV7-9 and TRBJ2-2; D gene uncertain. CDR1 is SEHNR, CDR2 FQNEAQ, per germline (reference sequence). The CDR3 contains 13 residues. Trimming shortened V by 5 bases and J by 5 bases, and 9 bases separated the two germline ends. The CDR3 spells CASSITGTGELFF. CDR3 sequence (DNA): TGTGCCAGCAGCATAACCGGAACCGGGGAGCTGTTTTTT.

This clonotype was counted many times. The gene calls are TRBV2 and TRBJ2-7; 7 nucleotides line up with TRBD1. The germline gives CDR1 SNHLY, CDR2 FYNNEI. J lost 2 bases, V lost 5 bases, and 9 bases had no gene match. This CDR3 spans 15 amino acids. The CDR3 is CASSRDRALTYEQYF. Here the CDR3 DNA reads TGTGCCAGCAGTCGCGACAGGGCACTCACCTACGAGCAGTACTTC.

This clonotype was counted ten times or more. The chain employs TRBV20-1 and TRBJ2-1, with D possibly TRBD1 on 6 matching bases. The CDR3 covers 14 residues. Germline V lookup: CDR1 DFQATT, CDR2 SNEGSKA (reference sequence). The V gene lost 5 bases and the J gene lost 4 bases, with 15 bases spanning the gap. The CDR3 reads CSAGHRVGYNEQFF. The DNA of the CDR3 is TGCAGTGCTGGACACAGGGTGGGGTACAATGAGCAGTTCTTC.

This clonotype was seen repeatedly, ten times or more. The chain links TRBV7-8 to TRBJ2-1; D ambiguous. This CDR3 contains 12 residues. V was pared by 0 bases and J by 9 bases, with 6 bases between. Germline V gene data show CDR1 as SGHVS and CDR2 as FQNEAQ. For the CDR3, the DNA is TGTGCCAGCAGCTTAGCCATGGGTGAGCAGTTCTTC. Translating gives CASSLAMGEQFF.

This clonotype was observed a handful of times. The chain recombines TRBV7-3 with TRBJ1-1; D unresolved. The CDR3 spans 13 residues. The V end was cut by 1 base, the J end by 5 bases, with 8 bases between. CDR1 is SGHTA, CDR2 FQGTGA, per germline. The CDR3 region has the DNA TGTGCCAGCAGCTTAAATGTGGGGACTGAAGCTTTCTTT. Its protein product is CASSLNVGTEAFF.

This clonotype was observed a handful of times. The rearrangement uses TRBV30 and TRBJ2-3, with 10 bases that match TRBD1. In germline, CDR1 is GTSNPN, CDR2 SVGIG (reference sequence). This CDR3 region has 13 residues. Germline trimming cut 5 bases from V and 3 bases from J; bases unmatched to any gene: 2. In DNA form, the CDR3 reads TGTGCCTGGGACAGGGGGCTAACAGATACGCAGTATTTT. Translating it yields CAWDRGLTDTQYF.

This clonotype appeared many times. The genes are TRBV6-1 and TRBJ1-2, with TRBD1 identical over 10 bases. V lost 4 bases and J lost 1; bases outside the gene matches: 3. Per germline, CDR1 MNHNS and CDR2 SASEGT. This CDR3 has 15 residues. The CDR3 reads CASSARTGGNYGYTF. In nucleotides, the CDR3 is TGTGCCAGCAGTGCAAGGACAGGGGGTAACTATGGCTACACCTTC.

This clonotype was seen repeatedly, ten times or more. V is TRBV5-1 and J is TRBJ1-1; D not resolved. CDR3 length: 14 residues. In germline, CDR1 is SGHRS, CDR2 YFSETQ. V was trimmed by 2 bases and J by 0 bases, leaving 8 bases between them. Written as DNA, the CDR3 is TGCGCCAGCAGCTTTGGCAGCATGAACACTGAAGCTTTCTTT. Amino acids: CASSFGSMNTEAFF.

The V gene is TRBV10-3, the J gene TRBJ2-3; 10 bases fit TRBD2. CDR3 size: 14 residues. With V trimmed by 6 bases and J by 2 bases, 2 bases remained unmatched. Germline V gene sequence: CDR1 ENHRY, CDR2 SYGVKD. CDR3 bases: TGTGCCATCAGCGGACTAGCGGACACAGATACGCAGTATTTT. Translated: CAISGLADTDTQYF.